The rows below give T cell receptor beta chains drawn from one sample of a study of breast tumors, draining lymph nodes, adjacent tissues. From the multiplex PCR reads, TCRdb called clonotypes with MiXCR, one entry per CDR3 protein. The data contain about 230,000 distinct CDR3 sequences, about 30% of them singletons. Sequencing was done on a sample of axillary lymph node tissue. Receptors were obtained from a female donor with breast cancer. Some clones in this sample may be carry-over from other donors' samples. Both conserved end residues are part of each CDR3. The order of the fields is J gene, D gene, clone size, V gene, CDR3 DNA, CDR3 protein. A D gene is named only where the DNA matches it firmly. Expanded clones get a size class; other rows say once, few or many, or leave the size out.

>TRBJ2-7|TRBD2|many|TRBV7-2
TGTGCCAGCAGCTTAAGCGGGGTTCAATACGAGCAGTACTTC
CASSLSGVQYEQYF
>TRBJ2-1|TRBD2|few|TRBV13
TGTGCCAGCCAGAGTCCCACTAGCGGGAGGTTCAATGAGCAGTTCTTC
CASQSPTSGRFNEQFF
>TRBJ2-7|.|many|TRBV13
TGTGCCAGCAGCCTCACACGCGGCGAGCAGTACTTC
CASSLTRGEQYF
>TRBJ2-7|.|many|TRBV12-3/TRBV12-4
TGTGCCAGCAGTTTTCCCCCCCTTTTCGAGCAGTACTTC
CASSFPPLFEQYF
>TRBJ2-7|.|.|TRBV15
TGTGCCACCAGCAGTGTGTCGGCGCGGGAGCAGTACTTC
CATSSVSAREQYF
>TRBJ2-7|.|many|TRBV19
TGTGCCAGTAGGCCGACAGGCTCCTACGAGCAGTACTTC
CASRPTGSYEQYF
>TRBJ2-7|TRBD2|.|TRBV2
TGTAGACTAGCGGGGACCTACGAGCAGTACTTC
CRLAGTYEQYF
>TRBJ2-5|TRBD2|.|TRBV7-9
TGTGCCAGCAGCCCACGGCCTAGCGGCGGGAGCGAAGAGACCCAGTACTTC
CASSPRPSGGSEETQYF
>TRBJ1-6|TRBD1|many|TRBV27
TGTGCCAGCAGTTCAAGACAGGGAGCTAATTCACCCCTCCACTTT
CASSSRQGANSPLHF
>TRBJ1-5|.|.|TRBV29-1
TGCAGTTTATGGGCAACGGGCAATCAGCCCCAGCATTTT
CSLWATGNQPQHF
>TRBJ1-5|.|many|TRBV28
TGTGCCAGCAGTTTTGCGGGAGGTCGCAATCAGCCCCAGCATTTT
CASSFAGGRNQPQHF